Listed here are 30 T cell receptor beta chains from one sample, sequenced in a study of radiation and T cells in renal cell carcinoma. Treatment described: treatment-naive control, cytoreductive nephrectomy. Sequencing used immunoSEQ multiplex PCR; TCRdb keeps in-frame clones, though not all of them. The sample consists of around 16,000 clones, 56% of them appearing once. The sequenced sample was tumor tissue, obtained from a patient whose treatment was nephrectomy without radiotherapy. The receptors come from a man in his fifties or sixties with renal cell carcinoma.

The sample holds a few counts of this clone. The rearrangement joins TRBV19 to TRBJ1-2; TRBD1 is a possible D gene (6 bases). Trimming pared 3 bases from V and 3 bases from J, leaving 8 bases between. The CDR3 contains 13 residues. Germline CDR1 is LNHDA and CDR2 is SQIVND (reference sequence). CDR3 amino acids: CASSMTGDYGYTF. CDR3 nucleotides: TGTGCCAGTAGTATGACAGGAGACTATGGCTACACCTTC. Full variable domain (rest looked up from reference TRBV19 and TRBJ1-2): DGGITQSPKYLFRKEGQNVTLSCEQNLNHDAMYWYRQDPGQGLRLIYYSQIVNDFQKGDIAEGYSVSREKKESFPLTVTSAQKNPTAFYLCASSMTGDYGYTFGSGTRLTVV.

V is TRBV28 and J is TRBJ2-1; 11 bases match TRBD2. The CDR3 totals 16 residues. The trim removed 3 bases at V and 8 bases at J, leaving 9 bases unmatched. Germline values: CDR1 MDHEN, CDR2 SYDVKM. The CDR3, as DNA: TGTGCCAGCAGTTTTCTAGCGGGAGGTCGTAGTTATGAGCAGTTCTTC. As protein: CASSFLAGGRSYEQFF.

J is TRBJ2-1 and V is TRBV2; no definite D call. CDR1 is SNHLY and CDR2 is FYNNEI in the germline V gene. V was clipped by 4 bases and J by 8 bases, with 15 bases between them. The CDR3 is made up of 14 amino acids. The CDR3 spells CASSGELKQYEQFF. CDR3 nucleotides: TGTGCCAGCAGTGGGGAACTCAAACAATATGAGCAGTTCTTC. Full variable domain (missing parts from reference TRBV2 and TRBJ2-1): EPEVTQTPSHQVTQMGQEVILRCVPISNHLYFYWYRQILGQKVEFLVSFYNNEISEKSEIFDDQFSVERPDGSNFTLKIRSTKLEDSAMYFCASSGELKQYEQFFGPGTRLTVL.

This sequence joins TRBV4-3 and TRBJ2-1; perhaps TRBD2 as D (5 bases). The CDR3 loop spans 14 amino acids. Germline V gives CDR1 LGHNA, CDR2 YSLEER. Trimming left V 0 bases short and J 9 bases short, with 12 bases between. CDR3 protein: CASSQEPGGGEQFF. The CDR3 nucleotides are TGCGCCAGCAGCCAAGAACCTGGAGGTGGTGAGCAGTTCTTC.

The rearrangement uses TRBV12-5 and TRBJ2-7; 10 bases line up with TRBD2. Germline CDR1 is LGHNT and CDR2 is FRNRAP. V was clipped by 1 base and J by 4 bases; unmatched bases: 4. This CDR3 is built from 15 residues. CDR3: CASGLASGRGYEQYF. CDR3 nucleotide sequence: TGTGCTAGTGGTTTGGCAAGCGGGAGGGGTTACGAGCAGTACTTC.

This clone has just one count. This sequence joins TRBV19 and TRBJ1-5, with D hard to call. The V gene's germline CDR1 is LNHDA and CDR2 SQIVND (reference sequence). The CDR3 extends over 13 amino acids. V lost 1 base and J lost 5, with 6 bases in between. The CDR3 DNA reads TGTGCCAGTAGTATAGTGGCGGATCAGCCCCAGCATTTT. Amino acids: CASSIVADQPQHF.

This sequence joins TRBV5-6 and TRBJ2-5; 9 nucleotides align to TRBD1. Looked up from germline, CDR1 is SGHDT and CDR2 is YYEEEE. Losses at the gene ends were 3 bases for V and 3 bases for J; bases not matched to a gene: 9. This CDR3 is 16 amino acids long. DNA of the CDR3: TGTGCCAGCAGCTCTAACAGGGGGCCTGCAGAAGAGACCCAGTACTTC. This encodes CASSSNRGPAEETQYF.

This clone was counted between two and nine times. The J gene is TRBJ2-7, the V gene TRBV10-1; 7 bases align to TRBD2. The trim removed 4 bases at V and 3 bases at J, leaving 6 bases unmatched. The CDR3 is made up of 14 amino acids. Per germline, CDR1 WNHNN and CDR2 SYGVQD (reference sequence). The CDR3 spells CASSGASGDYEQYF. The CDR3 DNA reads TGCGCCAGCAGTGGGGCTAGCGGAGACTACGAGCAGTACTTC.

Written as DNA, the CDR3 is TGTGCCAGCAGCTTGGCAGGGGAGTTAGGCTATAATTCACCCCTCCACTTT. This gives the protein CASSLAGELGYNSPLHF. The V and J genes are TRBV5-6 and TRBJ1-6; TRBD1 might be the D (6 bases). Germline-derived CDR1 and CDR2 are SGHDT and YYEEEE. The CDR3 extends over 17 amino acids. Trimming took off 0 bases at V and 3 bases at J, with 13 bases between the two ends.

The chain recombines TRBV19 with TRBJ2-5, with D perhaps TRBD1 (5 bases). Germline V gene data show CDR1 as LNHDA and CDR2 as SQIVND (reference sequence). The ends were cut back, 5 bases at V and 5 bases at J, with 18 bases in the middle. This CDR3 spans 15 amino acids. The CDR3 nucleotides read TGTGCCAGTAGTCTCGGCGGTAAGGGGCTGGAGACCCAGTACTTC. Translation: CASSLGGKGLETQYF.

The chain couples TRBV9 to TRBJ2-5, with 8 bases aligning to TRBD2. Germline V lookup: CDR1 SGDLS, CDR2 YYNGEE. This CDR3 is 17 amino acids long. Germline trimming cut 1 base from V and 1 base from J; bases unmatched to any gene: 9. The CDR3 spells CASSVQPALAGQETQYF. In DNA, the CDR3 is TGTGCCAGCAGCGTACAACCCGCCCTAGCGGGCCAAGAGACCCAGTACTTC.

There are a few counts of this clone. CDR3 bases: TGTGCCAGCAGCTTATCGGACGACGCTTTCTTT. Translating gives CASSLSDDAFF. This chain connects TRBV7-9 to TRBJ1-1; D not certain. V was clipped by 2 bases and J by 11 bases, with 9 bases between them. Germline-derived CDR1 and CDR2 are SEHNR and FQNEAQ (reference sequence). The CDR3 is made up of 11 amino acids. The entire variable domain, with the rest obtained from reference TRBV7-9 and TRBJ1-1, is as follows: DTGVSQNPRHKITKRGQNVTFRCDPISEHNRLYWYRQTLGQGPEFLTYFQNEAQLEKSRLLSDRFSAERPKGSFSTLEIQRTEQGDSAMYLCASSLSDDAFFGQGTRLTVV.

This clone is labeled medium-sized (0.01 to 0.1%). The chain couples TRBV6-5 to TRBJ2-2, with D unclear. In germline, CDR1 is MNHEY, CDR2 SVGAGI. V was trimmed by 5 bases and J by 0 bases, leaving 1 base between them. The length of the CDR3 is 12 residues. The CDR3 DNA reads TGTGCCAGCAGTACGAACACCGGGGAGCTGTTTTTT. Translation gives CASSTNTGELFF.

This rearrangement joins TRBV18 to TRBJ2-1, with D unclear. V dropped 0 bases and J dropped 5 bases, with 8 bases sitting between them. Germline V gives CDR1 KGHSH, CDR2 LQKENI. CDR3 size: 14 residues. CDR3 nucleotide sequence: TGTGCCAGCTCACCACCGTGGCGGAACAATGAGCAGTTCTTC. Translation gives CASSPPWRNNEQFF.

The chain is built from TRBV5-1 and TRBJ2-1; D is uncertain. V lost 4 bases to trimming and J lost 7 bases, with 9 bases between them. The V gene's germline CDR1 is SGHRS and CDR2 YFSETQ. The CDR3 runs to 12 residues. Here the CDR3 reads CASSQVSNEQFF. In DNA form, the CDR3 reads TGCGCCAGCAGCCAAGTATCTAATGAGCAGTTCTTC. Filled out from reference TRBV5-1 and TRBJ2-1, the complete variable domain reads KAGVTQTPRYLIKTRGQQVTLSCSPISGHRSVSWYQQTPGQGLQFLFEYFSETQRNKGNFPGRFSGRQFSNSRSEMNVSTLELGDSALYLCASSQVSNEQFFGPGTRLTVL.

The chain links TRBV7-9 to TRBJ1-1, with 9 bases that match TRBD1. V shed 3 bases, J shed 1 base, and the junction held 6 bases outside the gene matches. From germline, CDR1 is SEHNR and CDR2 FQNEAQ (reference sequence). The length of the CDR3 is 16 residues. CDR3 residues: CASSLSSGQGNTEAFF. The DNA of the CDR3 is TGTGCCAGCAGCTTGTCCTCGGGACAGGGGAACACTGAAGCTTTCTTT. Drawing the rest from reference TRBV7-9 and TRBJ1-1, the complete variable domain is DTGVSQNPRHKITKRGQNVTFRCDPISEHNRLYWYRQTLGQGPEFLTYFQNEAQLEKSRLLSDRFSAERPKGSFSTLEIQRTEQGDSAMYLCASSLSSGQGNTEAFFGQGTRLTVV.

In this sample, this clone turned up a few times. CDR3 sequence reads: CASSREASYNEQFF. CDR3 nucleotide sequence: TGTGCCAGCAGCCGGGAGGCTTCCTACAATGAGCAGTTCTTC. This chain connects TRBV6-4 to TRBJ2-1; 7 bases line up with TRBD2. CDR1 and CDR2 (germline): MRHNA, SNTAGT. Unmatched junction bases numbered 3, after V lost 6 bases and J lost 1 base. This CDR3 is built from 14 residues.

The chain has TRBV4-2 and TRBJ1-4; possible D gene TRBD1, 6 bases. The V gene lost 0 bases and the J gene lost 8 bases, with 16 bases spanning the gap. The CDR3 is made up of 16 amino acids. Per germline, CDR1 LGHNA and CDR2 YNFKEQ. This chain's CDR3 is CASSQDWAGEGEKLFF. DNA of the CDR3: TGTGCCAGCAGCCAAGATTGGGCAGGGGAGGGGGAAAAACTGTTTTTT.

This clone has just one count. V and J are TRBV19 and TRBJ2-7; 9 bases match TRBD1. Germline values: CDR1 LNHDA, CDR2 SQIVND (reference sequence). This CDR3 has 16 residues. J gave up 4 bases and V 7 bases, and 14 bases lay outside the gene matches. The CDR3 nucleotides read TGTGCCAGTACCCCTCTTAGGGACAGGGAACCGTACGAGCAGTACTTC. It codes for CASTPLRDREPYEQYF.

This chain's CDR3 is CATSREGQGRNYGYTF. Here the CDR3 DNA reads TGTGCCACCAGCAGAGAGGGACAGGGACGGAACTATGGCTACACCTTC. This sequence joins TRBV15 and TRBJ1-2; TRBD1 matches 9 bases. CDR1 and CDR2 (germline): LNHNV, YYDKDF (reference sequence). The CDR3 contains 16 residues. Trimming cost V 0 bases and J 2 bases; bases outside gene matches: 4.

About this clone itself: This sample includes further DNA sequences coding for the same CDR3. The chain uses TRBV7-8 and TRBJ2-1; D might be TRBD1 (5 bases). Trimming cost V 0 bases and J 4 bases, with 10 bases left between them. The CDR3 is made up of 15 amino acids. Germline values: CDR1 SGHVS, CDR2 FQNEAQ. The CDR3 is CASSLAPGLYNEQFF. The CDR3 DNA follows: TGTGCCAGCAGCTTAGCCCCAGGGCTTTACAATGAGCAGTTCTTC.

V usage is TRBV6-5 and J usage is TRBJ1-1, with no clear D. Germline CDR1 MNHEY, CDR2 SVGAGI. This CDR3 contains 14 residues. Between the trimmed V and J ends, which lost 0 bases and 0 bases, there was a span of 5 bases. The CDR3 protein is CASSYSSMNTEAFF. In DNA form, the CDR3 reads TGTGCCAGCAGTTACTCGTCCATGAACACTGAAGCTTTCTTT.

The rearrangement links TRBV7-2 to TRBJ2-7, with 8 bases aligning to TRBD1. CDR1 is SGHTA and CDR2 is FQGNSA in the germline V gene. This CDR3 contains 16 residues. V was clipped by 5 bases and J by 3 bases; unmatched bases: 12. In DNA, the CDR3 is TGTGCCAGCAGCCCGCAACCTGGGACAGGAGTCTACGAGCAGTACTTC. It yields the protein CASSPQPGTGVYEQYF.

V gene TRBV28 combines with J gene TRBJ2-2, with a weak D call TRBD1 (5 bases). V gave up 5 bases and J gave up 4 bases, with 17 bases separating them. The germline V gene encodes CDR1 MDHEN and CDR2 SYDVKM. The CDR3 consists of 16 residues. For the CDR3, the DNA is TGTGCCAGCAGTCCAAGGGGTCAAAGAGGCACCGGGGAGCTGTTTTTT. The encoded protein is CASSPRGQRGTGELFF.

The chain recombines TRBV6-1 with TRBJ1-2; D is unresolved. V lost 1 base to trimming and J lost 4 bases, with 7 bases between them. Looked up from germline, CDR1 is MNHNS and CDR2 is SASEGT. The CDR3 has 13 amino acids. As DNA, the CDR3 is TGTGCCAGCAGTGAAGTAGTTGGCTATGGCTACACCTTC. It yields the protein CASSEVVGYGYTF.

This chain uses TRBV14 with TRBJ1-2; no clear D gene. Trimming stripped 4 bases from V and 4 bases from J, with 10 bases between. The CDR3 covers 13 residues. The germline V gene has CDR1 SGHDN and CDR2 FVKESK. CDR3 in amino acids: CASSPQDRYGYTF. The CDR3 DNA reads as TGTGCCAGCAGCCCCCAGGACCGCTATGGCTACACCTTC.

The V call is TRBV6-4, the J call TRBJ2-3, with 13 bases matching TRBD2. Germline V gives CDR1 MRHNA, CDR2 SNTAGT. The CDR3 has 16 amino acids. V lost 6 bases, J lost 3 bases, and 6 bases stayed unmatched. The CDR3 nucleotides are TGTGCCAGCAGCCCGACTAGCGGGGGGCCTACAGATACGCAGTATTTT. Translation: CASSPTSGGPTDTQYF.

Written as DNA, the CDR3 is TGCGCCAGCAGTGAGTATAGGACAGGGGGCAATGAGACCCAGTACTTC. It codes for CASSEYRTGGNETQYF. This chain joins TRBV10-1 and TRBJ2-5; 11 bases are a match to TRBD1. The germline V gene encodes CDR1 WNHNN and CDR2 SYGVQD (reference sequence). The CDR3 spans 16 residues. V was pared by 1 base and J by 5 bases, with 6 bases of the junction left unmatched.

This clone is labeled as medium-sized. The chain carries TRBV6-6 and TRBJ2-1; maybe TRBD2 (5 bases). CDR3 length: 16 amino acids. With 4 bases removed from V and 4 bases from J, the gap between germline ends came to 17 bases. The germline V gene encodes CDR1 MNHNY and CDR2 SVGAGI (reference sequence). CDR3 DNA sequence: TGTGCCAGCAGTTCTCCACTAGGATCGGAGTACAATGAGCAGTTCTTC. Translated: CASSSPLGSEYNEQFF.

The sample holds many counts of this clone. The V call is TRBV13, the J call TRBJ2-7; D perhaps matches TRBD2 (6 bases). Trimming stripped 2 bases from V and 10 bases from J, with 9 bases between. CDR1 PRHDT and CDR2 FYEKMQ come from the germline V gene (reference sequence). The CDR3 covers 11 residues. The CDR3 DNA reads TGTGCCAGCAGCTTAAGGGAGGATCAGTACTTC. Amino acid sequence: CASSLREDQYF. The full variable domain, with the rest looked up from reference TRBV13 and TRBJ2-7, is AAGVIQSPRHLIKEKRETATLKCYPIPRHDTVYWYQQGPGQDPQFLISFYEKMQSDKGSIPDRFSAQQFSDYHSELNMSSLELGDSALYFCASSLREDQYFGPGTRLTVT.